Each of the 9 T cell receptor beta chains below was sequenced from the same sample in a study of blood T cell repertoires in COVID-19. Produced via immunoSEQ multiplex PCR; TCRdb's table is partial and in-frame only. The sample includes approximately 490,000 clones, 75% to 90% seen only once; the top ten take 6.5% to 8.5%. Sequencing was carried out using PBMCs or T cells enriched from blood (not recorded which). These receptors came from a woman aged 60 to 75 who had recovered from COVID-19.

In its sample, this clone was seen once. The chain is built from TRBV30 and TRBJ2-2; no reliable D call. Germline assignment: CDR1 GTSNPN and CDR2 SVGIG (reference sequence). The CDR3 is made up of 15 amino acids. Trimming took off 4 bases at V and 6 bases at J, with 18 bases between the two ends. The CDR3, as DNA: TGTGCCTGGACCCCAGGCCGGCAGAATCCCGGGGAGCTGTTTTTT. Its translation is CAWTPGRQNPGELFF.

About this clone itself: The identical CDR3 is also encoded by other nucleotide sequences in the sample. The chain uses TRBV27 and TRBJ1-6; D possibly corresponds to TRBD1 (6 bases). The CDR3 extends over 14 amino acids. Trimming removed 7 bases from V and 4 bases from J, with 11 bases in between. Germline-derived CDR1 and CDR2 are MNHEY and SMNVEV (reference sequence). The CDR3 spells CASNPTGYNSPLHF. Here the CDR3 DNA reads TGTGCCAGCAACCCGACAGGTTATAATTCACCCCTCCACTTT.

This clone was recorded only once. The chain carries TRBV10-3 and TRBJ2-3, with TRBD1 identical over 9 bases. CDR1 is ENHRY, CDR2 SYGVKD, per germline. The V segment lost 5 bases and the J segment 3 bases; nucleotides outside the gene matches: 3. The CDR3 loop spans 14 amino acids. The CDR3 region has the DNA TGTGCCATCAGTCCAGGACAGGGGACAGATACGCAGTATTTT. This encodes CAISPGQGTDTQYF.

The chain recombines TRBV3-1 (or the pseudogene TRBV3-2) with TRBJ2-3, with D tentatively TRBD1 (6 bases). Germline V CDR1 and CDR2: LGHDT, YNNKEL (reference sequence). V lost 4 bases to trimming and J lost 2 bases, with 16 bases between them. This CDR3 is 16 amino acids long. DNA of the CDR3: TGTGCCAGCAGCCCGAGGGAAGGGGGTTACACAGATACGCAGTATTTT. Residues: CASSPREGGYTDTQYF.

The chain carries TRBV12-5 and TRBJ2-1; 12 bases align to TRBD2. Germline CDR1 LGHNT, CDR2 FRNRAP. The CDR3 covers 15 residues. The V segment lost 2 bases and the J segment 8 bases; nucleotides outside the gene matches: 4. This chain's CDR3 is CASGLPLAGGDEQFF. For the CDR3, the DNA is TGTGCTAGTGGTTTGCCTCTAGCGGGGGGGGATGAGCAGTTCTTC.

This chain joins TRBV13 and TRBJ2-3; 9 bases agree with TRBD2. CDR1 and CDR2 (germline): PRHDT, FYEKMQ (reference sequence). This CDR3 has 17 amino acids. V lost 4 bases, J lost 6 bases, and 14 bases stayed unmatched. The CDR3 DNA is TGTGCCAGCAGCTCAGGACTGACTAGCGGACCAGCGGATACGCAGTATTTT. It is translated as CASSSGLTSGPADTQYF.

The J gene is TRBJ1-6, the V gene TRBV7-9; no reliable D call. Trimming took off 5 bases at V and 0 bases at J, with 11 bases between the two ends. The CDR3 loop spans 16 amino acids. Germline CDR1 is SEHNR and CDR2 is FQNEAQ (reference sequence). CDR3 sequence: CASSQLGGSYNSPLHF. DNA of the CDR3: TGTGCCAGCAGCCAATTGGGAGGCTCCTATAATTCACCCCTCCACTTT.

The chain joins TRBV5-1 to TRBJ2-7, with TRBD1 as a possible D gene (5 bases). Germline lookup yields CDR1 SGHRS and CDR2 YFSETQ. The ends were cut back, 4 bases at V and 5 bases at J, with 16 bases in the middle. The CDR3 length is 14 residues. The CDR3 nucleotides read TGCGCCAGCAGCACCCAAGGGGTCTTGGACGAGCAGTACTTC. The encoded protein is CASSTQGVLDEQYF.

The gene calls are TRBV19 and TRBJ2-4; 8 bases match TRBD2. The V gene's germline CDR1 is LNHDA and CDR2 SQIVND (reference sequence). CDR3 length equals 19 residues. Trimming cost V 7 bases and J 2 bases; bases outside gene matches: 19. The chain's CDR3 is CASTHGAVVGGAPKNIQYF. In DNA form, the CDR3 reads TGTGCCAGTACCCACGGGGCGGTCGTCGGGGGGGCCCCCAAAAACATTCAGTACTTC. Full variable domain (rest looked up from reference TRBV19 and TRBJ2-4): DGGITQSPKYLFRKEGQNVTLSCEQNLNHDAMYWYRQDPGQGLRLIYYSQIVNDFQKGDIAEGYSVSREKKESFPLTVTSAQKNPTAFYLCASTHGAVVGGAPKNIQYFGAGTRLSVL.